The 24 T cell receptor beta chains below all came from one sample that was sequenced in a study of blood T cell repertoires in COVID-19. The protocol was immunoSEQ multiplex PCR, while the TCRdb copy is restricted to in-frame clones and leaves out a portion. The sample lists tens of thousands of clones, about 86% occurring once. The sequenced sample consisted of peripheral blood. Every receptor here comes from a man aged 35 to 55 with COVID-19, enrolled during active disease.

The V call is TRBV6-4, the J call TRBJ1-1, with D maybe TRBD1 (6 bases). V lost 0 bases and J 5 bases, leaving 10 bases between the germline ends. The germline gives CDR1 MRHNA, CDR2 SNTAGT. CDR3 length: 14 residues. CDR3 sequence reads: CASSDSDRPTEAFF. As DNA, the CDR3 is TGTGCCAGCAGTGACTCTGACAGGCCGACTGAAGCTTTCTTT.

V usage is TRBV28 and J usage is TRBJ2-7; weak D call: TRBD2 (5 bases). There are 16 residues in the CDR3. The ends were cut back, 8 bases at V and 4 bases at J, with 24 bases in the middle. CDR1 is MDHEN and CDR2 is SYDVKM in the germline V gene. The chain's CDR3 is CASHPPSPTRGYEQYF. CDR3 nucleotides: TGTGCCAGCCATCCCCCCAGTCCAACTCGGGGTTACGAGCAGTACTTC.

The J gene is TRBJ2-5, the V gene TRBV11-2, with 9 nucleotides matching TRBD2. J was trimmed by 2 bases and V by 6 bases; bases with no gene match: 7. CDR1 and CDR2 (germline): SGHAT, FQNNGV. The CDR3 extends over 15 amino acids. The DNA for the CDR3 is TGTGCCAGCAGTCCGACTAGCGGCTATCAAGAGACCCAGTACTTC. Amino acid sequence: CASSPTSGYQETQYF.

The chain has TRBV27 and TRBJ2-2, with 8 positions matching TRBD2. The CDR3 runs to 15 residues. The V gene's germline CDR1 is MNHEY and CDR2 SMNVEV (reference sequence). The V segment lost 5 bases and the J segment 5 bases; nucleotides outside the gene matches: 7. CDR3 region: CASSPFSGVTGELFF. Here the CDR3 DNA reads TGTGCCAGCAGTCCCTTTAGCGGGGTTACCGGGGAGCTGTTTTTT.

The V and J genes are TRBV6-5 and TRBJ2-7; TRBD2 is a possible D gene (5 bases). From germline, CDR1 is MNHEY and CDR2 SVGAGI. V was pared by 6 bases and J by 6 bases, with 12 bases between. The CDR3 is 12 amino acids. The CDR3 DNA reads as TGTGCCAGCAGCCTACGAGAGGGCGAGCAGTACTTC. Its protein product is CASSLREGEQYF.

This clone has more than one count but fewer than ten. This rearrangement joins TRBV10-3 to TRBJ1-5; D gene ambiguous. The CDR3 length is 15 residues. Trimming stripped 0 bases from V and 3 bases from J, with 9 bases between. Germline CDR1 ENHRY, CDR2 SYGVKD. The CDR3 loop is CAISESPGNNQPQHF. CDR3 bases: TGTGCCATCAGTGAGTCCCCGGGGAACAATCAGCCCCAGCATTTT.

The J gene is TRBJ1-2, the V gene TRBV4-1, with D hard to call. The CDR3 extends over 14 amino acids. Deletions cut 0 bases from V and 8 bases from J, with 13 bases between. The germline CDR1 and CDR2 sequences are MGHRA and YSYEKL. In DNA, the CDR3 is TGCGCCAGCAGCCAAGACGTGGTTCAGCGGGGCTACACCTTC. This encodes CASSQDVVQRGYTF.

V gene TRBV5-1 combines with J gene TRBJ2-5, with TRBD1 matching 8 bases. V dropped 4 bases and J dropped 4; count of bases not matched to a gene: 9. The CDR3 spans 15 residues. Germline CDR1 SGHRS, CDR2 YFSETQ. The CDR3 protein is CASSPQGARGETQYF. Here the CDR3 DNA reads TGCGCCAGCAGCCCGCAGGGGGCGCGGGGAGAGACCCAGTACTTC.

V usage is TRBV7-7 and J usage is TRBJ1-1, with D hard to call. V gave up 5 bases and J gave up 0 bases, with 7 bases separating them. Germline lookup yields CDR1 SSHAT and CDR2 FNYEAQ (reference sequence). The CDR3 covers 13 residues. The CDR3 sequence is CASSQTVNTEAFF. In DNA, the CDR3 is TGTGCCAGCAGCCAGACTGTGAACACTGAAGCTTTCTTT. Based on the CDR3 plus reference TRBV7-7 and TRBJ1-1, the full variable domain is GAGVSQSPRYKVTKRGQDVTLRCDPISSHATLYWYQQALGQGPEFLTYFNYEAQPDKSGLPSDRFSAERPEGSISTLTIQRTEQRDSAMYRCASSQTVNTEAFFGQGTRLTVV.

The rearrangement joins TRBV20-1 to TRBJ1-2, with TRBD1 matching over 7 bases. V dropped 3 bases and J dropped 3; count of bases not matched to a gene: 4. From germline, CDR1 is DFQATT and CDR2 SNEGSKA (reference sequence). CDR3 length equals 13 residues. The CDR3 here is CSASVTGDYGYTF. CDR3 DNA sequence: TGCAGTGCTAGTGTCACAGGGGACTATGGCTACACCTTC.

DNA of the CDR3: TGTGCCAGCAGTCAGGGAGGGGTGGTCAGTGAAGCTTTCTTT. It yields the protein CASSQGGVVSEAFF. This chain joins TRBV11-2 and TRBJ1-1, with D perhaps matching TRBD1 (5 bases). V was clipped by 6 bases and J by 7 bases, with 18 bases between them. Looked up from germline, CDR1 is SGHAT and CDR2 is FQNNGV. This CDR3 spans 14 amino acids.

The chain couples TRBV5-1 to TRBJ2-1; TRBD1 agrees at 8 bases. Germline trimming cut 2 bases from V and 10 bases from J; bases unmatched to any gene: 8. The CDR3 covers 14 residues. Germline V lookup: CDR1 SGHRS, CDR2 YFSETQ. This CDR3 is CASSLQGGATEQFF. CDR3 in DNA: TGCGCCAGCAGCTTACAGGGGGGTGCGACAGAGCAGTTCTTC.

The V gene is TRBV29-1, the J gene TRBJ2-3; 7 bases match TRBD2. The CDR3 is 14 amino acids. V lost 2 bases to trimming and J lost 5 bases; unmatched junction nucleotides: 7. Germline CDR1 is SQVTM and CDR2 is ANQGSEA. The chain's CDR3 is CSVESPPGGDTQYF. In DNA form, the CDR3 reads TGCAGCGTTGAATCACCCCCGGGGGGAGATACGCAGTATTTT.

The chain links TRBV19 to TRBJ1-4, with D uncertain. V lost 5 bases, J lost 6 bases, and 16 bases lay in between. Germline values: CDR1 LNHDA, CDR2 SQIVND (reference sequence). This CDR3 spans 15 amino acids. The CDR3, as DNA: TGTGCCAGTAGTGCCAGCGGGCCCCCTGATGAAAAACTGTTTTTT. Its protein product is CASSASGPPDEKLFF.

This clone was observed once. The CDR3 region is CASSFQGGTSGVGQYF. CDR3 coding DNA: TGTGCCAGCAGCTTCCAAGGCGGGACTAGCGGGGTAGGCCAGTACTTC. The genes are TRBV5-5 and TRBJ2-7; TRBD2 matches 13 bases. CDR3 size: 16 residues. V trimming: 2 bases; J trimming: 10 bases; junction bases outside the gene matches: 12. Germline lookup yields CDR1 SGHKS and CDR2 YYEKEE (reference sequence).

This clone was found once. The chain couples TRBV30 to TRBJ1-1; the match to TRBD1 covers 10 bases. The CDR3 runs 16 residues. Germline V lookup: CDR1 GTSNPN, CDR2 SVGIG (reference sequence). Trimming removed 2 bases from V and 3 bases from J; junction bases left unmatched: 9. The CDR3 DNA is TGTGCCTGGAGTCACTGGGCCGGGACAGGGGACACTGAAGCTTTCTTT. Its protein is CAWSHWAGTGDTEAFF.

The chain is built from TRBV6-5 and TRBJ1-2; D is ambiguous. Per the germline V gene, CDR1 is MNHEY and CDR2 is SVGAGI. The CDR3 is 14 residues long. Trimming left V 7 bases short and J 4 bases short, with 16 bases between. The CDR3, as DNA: TGTGCCAGCACCGGAGTAGAGTTAGGCTATGGCTACACCTTC. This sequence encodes CASTGVELGYGYTF.

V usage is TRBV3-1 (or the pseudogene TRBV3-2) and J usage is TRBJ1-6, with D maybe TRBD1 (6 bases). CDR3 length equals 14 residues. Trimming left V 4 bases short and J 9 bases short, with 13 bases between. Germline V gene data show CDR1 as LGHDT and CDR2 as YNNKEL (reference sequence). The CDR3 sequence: CASSRTGSTSPLHF. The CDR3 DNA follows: TGTGCCAGCAGCCGCACAGGGTCTACTTCACCCCTCCACTTT.

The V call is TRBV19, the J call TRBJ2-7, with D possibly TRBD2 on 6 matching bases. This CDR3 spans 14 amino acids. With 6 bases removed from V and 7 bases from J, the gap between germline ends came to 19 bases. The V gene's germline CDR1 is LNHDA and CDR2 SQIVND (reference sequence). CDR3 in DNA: TGTGCCAGTAGGAACCGGGACTCCCGGTGGGAGCAGTACTTC. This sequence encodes CASRNRDSRWEQYF.

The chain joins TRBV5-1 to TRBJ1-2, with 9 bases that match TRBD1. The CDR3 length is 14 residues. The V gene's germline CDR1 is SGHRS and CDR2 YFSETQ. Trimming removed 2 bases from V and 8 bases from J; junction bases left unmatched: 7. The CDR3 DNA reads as TGCGCCAGCAGCTTAGCCGGGACAGGGACCGGCTACACCTTC. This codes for CASSLAGTGTGYTF.

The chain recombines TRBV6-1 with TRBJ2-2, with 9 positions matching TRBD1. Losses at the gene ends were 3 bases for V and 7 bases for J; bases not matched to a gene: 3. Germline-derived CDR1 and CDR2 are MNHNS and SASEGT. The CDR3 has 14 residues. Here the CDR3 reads CASSDGQGLGELFF. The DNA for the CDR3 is TGTGCCAGCAGTGATGGACAGGGGCTCGGGGAGCTGTTTTTT.

In nucleotides, the CDR3 is TGTGCCAGCAGCCCCCGACAGGGTTACTACGAGCAGTACTTC. This sequence encodes CASSPRQGYYEQYF. The gene calls are TRBV5-4 and TRBJ2-7; 7 bases align to TRBD1. Germline lookup yields CDR1 SGHNT and CDR2 YYREEE (reference sequence). V was clipped by 4 bases and J by 3 bases; unmatched bases: 7. The CDR3 contains 14 residues.

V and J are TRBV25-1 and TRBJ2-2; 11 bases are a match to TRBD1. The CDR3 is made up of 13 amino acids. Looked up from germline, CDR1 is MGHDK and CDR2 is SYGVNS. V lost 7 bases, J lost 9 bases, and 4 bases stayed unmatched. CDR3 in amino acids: CASTGQGGRELFF. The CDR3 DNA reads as TGTGCCAGCACGGGACAGGGGGGGAGGGAGCTGTTTTTT.

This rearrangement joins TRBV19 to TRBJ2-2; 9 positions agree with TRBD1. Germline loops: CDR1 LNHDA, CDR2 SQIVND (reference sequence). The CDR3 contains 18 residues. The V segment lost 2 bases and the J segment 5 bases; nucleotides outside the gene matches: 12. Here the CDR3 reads CASSISLGTGLSTGELFF. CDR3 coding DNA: TGTGCCAGTAGTATAAGCCTCGGGACAGGGCTCTCTACCGGGGAGCTGTTTTTT.